The T cell receptor (beta chain) under discussion was sequenced for a study of blood T cell repertoires in COVID-19. Study information: Sources were T cells, B-cell-depleted T cells, or PBMCs; the material itself was cDNA or gDNA.

V shed 5 bases and J shed 0 bases, with 5 bases lying between them. This CDR3 comprises 14 residues. The germline CDR1 and CDR2 sequences are MNHEY and SMNVEV (reference sequence). Study processing details: Reference gene primer amplification gave nucleated cell count estimates. Measured with immunoSEQ multiplex PCR; TCRdb has only the in-frame clones, and not every one. The DNA gave D and trimming, while V, J and clone size come from that table. Of 200,000 to 250,000 clones detected, around four fifths appear once; the ten largest clones hold around 6.4%. The V gene is TRBV27, the J gene TRBJ2-6; D uncertain. The clonotype comes from a woman aged 55-70 years with active or convalescent COVID-19. Material for sequencing was peripheral blood. CDR3 amino acids: CASSTSSGANVLTF. The CDR3 DNA follows: TGTGCCAGCAGTACCAGCTCTGGGGCCAACGTCCTGACTTTC.